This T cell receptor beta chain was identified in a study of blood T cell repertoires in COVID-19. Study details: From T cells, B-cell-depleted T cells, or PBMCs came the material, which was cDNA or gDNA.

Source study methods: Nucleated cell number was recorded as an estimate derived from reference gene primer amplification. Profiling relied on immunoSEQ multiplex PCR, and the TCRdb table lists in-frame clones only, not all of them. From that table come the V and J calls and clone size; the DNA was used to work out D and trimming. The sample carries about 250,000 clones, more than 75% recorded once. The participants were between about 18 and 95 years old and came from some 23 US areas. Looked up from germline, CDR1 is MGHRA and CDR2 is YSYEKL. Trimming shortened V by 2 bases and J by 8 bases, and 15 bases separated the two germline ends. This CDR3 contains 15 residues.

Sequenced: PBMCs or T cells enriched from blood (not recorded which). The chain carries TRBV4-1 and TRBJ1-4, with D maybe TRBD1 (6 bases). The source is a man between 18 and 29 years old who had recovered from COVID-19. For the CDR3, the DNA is TGCGCCAGCAGCCAAACCGGGACACGAGTCGAAAAACTGTTTTTT. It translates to CASSQTGTRVEKLFF.